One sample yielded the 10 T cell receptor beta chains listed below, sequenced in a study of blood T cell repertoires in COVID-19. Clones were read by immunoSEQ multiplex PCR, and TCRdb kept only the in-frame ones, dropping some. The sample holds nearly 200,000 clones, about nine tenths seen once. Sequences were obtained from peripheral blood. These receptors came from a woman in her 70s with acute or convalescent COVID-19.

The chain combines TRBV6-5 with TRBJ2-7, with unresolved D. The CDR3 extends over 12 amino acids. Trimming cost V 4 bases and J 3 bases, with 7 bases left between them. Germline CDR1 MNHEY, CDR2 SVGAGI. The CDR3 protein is CASSSVGYEQYF. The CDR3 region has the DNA TGTGCCAGCAGTTCAGTTGGCTACGAGCAGTACTTC.

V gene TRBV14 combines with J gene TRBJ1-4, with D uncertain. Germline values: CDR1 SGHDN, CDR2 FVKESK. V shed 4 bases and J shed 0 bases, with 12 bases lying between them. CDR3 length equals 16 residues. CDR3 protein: CASSPRPGATNEKLFF. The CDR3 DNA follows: TGTGCCAGCAGCCCCCGACCGGGTGCAACTAATGAAAAACTGTTTTTT.

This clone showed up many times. The CDR3 nucleotides are TGTGCCAGCAGTTTAAGTTCCGGGTTTGACGAGCAGTACTTC. Amino acids: CASSLSSGFDEQYF. V and J are TRBV27 and TRBJ2-7, with unresolved D. The CDR3 totals 14 residues. The germline V gene encodes CDR1 MNHEY and CDR2 SMNVEV (reference sequence). Trimming removed 2 bases from V and 5 bases from J, with 13 bases in between.

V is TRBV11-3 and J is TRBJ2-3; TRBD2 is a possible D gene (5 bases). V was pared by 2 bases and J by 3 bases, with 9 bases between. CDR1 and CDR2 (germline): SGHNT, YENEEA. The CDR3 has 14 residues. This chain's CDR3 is CASSLIGETDTQYF. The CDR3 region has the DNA TGTGCCAGCAGCTTAATTGGGGAGACAGATACGCAGTATTTT.

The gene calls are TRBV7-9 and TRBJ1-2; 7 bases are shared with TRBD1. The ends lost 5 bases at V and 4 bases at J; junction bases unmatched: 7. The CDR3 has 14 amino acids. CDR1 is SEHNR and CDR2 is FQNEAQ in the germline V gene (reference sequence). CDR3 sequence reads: CASSLGTEPYGYTF. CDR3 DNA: TGTGCCAGCAGCCTCGGGACAGAGCCCTATGGCTACACCTTC.

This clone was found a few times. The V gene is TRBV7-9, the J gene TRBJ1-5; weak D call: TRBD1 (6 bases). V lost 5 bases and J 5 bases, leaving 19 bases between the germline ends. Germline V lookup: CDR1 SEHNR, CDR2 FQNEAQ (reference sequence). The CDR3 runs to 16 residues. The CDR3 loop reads CASSHEDWQGHQPQHF. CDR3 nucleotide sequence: TGTGCCAGCAGCCACGAGGATTGGCAGGGGCATCAGCCCCAGCATTTT. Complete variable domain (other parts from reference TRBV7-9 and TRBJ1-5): DTGVSQNPRHKITKRGQNVTFRCDPISEHNRLYWYRQTLGQGPEFLTYFQNEAQLEKSRLLSDRFSAERPKGSFSTLEIQRTEQGDSAMYLCASSHEDWQGHQPQHFGDGTRLSIL.

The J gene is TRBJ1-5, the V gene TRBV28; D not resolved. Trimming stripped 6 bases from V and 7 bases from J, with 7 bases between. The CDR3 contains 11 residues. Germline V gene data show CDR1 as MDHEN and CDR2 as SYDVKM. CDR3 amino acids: CASSLEQPQHF. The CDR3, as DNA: TGTGCCAGCAGCCTCGAGCAGCCCCAGCATTTT.

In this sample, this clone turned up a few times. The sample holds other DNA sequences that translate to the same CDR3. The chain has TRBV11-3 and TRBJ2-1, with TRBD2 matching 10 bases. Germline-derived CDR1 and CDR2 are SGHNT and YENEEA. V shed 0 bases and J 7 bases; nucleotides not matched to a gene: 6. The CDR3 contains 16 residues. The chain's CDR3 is CASSLDQLAGVNEQFF. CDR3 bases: TGTGCCAGCAGCTTAGATCAGCTAGCGGGAGTAAATGAGCAGTTCTTC.

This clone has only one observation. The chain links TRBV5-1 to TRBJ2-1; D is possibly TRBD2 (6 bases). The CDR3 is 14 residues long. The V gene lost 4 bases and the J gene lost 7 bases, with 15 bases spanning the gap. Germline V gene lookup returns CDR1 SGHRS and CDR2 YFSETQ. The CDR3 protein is CASSRTGTENEQFF. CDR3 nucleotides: TGCGCCAGCAGCAGAACCGGGACTGAGAATGAGCAGTTCTTC.

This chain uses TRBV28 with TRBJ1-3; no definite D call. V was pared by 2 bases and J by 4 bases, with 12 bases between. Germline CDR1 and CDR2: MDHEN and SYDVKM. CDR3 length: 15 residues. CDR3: CASSLGRRMGNTIYF. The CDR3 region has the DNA TGTGCCAGCAGTTTAGGGCGCCGGATGGGAAACACCATATATTTT.